The T cell receptor (beta chain) described here comes from a study of regulatory T cells in long-lasting Graves disease. According to the study, TCR beta libraries were built with iRepertoire HTBI primers and CDR3-region Arm-PCR. TCRdb reprocessed the multiplex PCR reads via MiXCR and lists one record per CDR3 protein. This sample carries a few hundred thousand distinct CDR3 sequences, 14% of them seen once, and the ten largest clones take roughly 15%. Germline V lookup: CDR1 SGHTS, CDR2 YDEGEE. The CDR3 covers 14 residues. As to this clonotype: The antigen is unknown. This may be a read error: a much more frequent sequence differs by one nucleotide.

Study-level findings and limits: Relative to newly diagnosed Graves' patients, persistent ones had lower TCR diversity.

The time point is: newly diagnosed GD, antithyroid drugs for less than 3 months. PBMCs were the source of the RNA used for TCR sequencing. The same data also contributed to another study, on T cells in Graves' hyperthyroidism and ophthalmopathy. According to that study: When the TCR CDR3 underwent first-round RT-PCR, the HTBI primer set was used.

This specimen consisted of peripheral blood mononuclear cells (PBMCs), obtained at new diagnosis, from a patient treated with antithyroid drugs. The V and J genes are TRBV5-8 and TRBJ2-7; D is possibly TRBD2 (6 bases). The sequence came from a woman in her forties or fifties with Graves disease. The CDR3 reads CASSLGLGRYEQHF. The CDR3 DNA is TGTGCCAGCAGCTTGGGTCTTGGGAGGTACGAGCAGCACTTC.